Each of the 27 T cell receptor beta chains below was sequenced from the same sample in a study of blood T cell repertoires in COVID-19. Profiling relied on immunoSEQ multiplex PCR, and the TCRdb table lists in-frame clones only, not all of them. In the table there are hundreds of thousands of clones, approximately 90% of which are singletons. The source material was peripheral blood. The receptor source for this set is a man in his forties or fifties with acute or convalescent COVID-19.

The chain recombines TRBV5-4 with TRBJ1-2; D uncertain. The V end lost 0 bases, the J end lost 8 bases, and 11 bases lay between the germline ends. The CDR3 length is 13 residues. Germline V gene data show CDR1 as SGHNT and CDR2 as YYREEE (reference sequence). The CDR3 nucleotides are TGTGCCAGCAGCTTGGGGATCAACGGGGGCTACACCTTC. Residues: CASSLGINGGYTF. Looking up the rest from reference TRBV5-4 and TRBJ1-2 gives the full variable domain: ETGVTQSPTHLIKTRGQQVTLRCSSQSGHNTVSWYQQALGQGPQFIFQYYREEENGRGNFPPRFSGLQFPNYSSELNVNALELDDSALYLCASSLGINGGYTFGSGTRLTVV.

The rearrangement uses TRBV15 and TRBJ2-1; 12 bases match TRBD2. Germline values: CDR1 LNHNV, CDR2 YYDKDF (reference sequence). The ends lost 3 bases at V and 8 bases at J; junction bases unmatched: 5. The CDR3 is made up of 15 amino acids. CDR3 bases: TGTGCCACCAGCAGTAAACTAGCGGGGGGTTATGAGCAGTTCTTC. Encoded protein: CATSSKLAGGYEQFF.

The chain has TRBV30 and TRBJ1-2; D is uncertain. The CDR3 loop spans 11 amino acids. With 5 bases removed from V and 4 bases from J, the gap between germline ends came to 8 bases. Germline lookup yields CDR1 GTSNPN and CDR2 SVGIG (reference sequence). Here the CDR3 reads CAWSGTYGYTF. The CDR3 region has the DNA TGTGCCTGGTCAGGCACCTATGGCTACACCTTC.

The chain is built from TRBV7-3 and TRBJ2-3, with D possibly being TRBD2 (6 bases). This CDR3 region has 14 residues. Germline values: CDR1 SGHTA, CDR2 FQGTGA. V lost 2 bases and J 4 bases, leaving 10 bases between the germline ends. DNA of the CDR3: TGTGCCAGCAGCTTATTGGCGGGGTCAGATACGCAGTATTTT. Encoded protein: CASSLLAGSDTQYF.

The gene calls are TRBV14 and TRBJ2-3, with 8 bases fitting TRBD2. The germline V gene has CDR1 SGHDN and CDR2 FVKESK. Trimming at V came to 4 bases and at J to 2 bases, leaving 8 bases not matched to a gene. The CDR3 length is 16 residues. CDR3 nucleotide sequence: TGTGCCAGCAGCCCCCTGAGTAGCGGGGACACAGATACGCAGTATTTT. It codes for CASSPLSSGDTDTQYF.

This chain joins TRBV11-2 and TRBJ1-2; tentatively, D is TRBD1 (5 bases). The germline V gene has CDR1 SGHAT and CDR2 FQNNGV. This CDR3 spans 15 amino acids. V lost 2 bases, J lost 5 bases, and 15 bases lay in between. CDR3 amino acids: CASSLSGGTPYGYTF. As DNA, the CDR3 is TGTGCCAGCAGCTTATCGGGCGGGACGCCTTATGGCTACACCTTC.

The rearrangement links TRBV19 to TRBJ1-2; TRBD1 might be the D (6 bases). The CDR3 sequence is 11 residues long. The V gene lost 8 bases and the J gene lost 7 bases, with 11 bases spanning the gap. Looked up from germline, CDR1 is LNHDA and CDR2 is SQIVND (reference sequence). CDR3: CASYNRVGYTF. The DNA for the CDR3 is TGTGCCAGTTATAACAGGGTTGGCTACACCTTC.

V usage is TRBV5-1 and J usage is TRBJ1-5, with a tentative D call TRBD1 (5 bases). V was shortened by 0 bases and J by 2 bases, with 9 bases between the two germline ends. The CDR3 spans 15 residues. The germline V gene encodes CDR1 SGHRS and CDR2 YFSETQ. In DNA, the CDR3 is TGCGCCAGCAGCTTGGATGGGGCGGGCAATCAGCCCCAGCATTTT. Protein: CASSLDGAGNQPQHF.

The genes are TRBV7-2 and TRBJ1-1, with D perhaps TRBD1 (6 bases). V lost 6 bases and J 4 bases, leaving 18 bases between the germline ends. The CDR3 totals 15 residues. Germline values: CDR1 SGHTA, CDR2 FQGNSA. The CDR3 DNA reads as TGTGCCAGCAGAGAATCCTCCAGGGGTGGCACTGAAGCTTTCTTT. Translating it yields CASRESSRGGTEAFF.

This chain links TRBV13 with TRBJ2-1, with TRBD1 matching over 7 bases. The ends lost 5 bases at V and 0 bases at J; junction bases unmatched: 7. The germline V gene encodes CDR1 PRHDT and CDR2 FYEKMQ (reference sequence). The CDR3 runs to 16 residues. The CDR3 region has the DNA TGTGCCAGCAGCCCACCGGGACAGAGCTCCTACAATGAGCAGTTCTTC. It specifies CASSPPGQSSYNEQFF. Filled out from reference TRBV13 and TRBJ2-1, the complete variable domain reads AAGVIQSPRHLIKEKRETATLKCYPIPRHDTVYWYQQGPGQDPQFLISFYEKMQSDKGSIPDRFSAQQFSDYHSELNMSSLELGDSALYFCASSPPGQSSYNEQFFGPGTRLTVL.

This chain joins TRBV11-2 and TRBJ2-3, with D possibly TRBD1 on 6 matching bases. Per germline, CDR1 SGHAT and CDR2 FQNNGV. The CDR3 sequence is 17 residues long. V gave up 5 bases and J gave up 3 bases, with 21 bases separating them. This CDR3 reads CASSPVRTVRPTDTQYF. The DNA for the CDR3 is TGTGCCAGCAGCCCCGTCCGGACAGTTAGGCCGACAGATACGCAGTATTTT.

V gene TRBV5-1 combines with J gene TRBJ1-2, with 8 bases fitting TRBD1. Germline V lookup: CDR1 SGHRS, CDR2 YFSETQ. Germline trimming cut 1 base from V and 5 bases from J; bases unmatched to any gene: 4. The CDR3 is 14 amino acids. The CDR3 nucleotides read TGCGCCAGCAGCTTGTTACAGGGGGGTTATGGCTACACCTTC. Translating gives CASSLLQGGYGYTF.

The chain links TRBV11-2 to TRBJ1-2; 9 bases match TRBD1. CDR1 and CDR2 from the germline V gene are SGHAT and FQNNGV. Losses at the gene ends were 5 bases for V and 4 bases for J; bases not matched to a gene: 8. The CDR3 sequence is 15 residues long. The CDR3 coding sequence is TGTGCCAGCAGCGTCACAGGGGGCCGCTCCTATGGCTACACCTTC. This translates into CASSVTGGRSYGYTF.

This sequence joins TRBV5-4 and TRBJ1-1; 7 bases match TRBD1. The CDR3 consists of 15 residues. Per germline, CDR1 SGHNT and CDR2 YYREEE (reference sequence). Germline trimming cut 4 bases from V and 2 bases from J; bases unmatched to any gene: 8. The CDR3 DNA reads TGTGCCAGCAGCGGACGACAGGGCTTTAACACTGAAGCTTTCTTT. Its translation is CASSGRQGFNTEAFF.

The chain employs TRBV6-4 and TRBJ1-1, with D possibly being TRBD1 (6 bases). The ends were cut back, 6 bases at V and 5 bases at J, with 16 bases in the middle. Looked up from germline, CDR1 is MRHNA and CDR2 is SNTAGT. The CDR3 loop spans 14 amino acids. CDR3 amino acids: CASSLVGGETEAFF. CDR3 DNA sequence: TGTGCCAGCAGCCTCGTAGGGGGAGAGACTGAAGCTTTCTTT.

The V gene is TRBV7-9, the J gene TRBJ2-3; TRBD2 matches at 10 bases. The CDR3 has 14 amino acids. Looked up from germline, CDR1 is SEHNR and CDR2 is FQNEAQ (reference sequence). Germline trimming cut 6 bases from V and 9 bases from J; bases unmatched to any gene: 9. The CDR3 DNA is TGTGCCAGCAGACTTTCAGCGGGGGGGGAAACGCAGTATTTT. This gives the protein CASRLSAGGETQYF. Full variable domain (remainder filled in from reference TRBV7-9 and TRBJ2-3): DTGVSQNPRHKITKRGQNVTFRCDPISEHNRLYWYRQTLGQGPEFLTYFQNEAQLEKSRLLSDRFSAERPKGSFSTLEIQRTEQGDSAMYLCASRLSAGGETQYFGPGTRLTVL.

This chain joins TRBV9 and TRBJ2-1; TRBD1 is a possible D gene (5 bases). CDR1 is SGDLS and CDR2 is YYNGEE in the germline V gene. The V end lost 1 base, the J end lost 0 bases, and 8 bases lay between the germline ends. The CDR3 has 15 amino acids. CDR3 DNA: TGTGCCAGCAGCGTACAGGGCGGCTCCTACAATGAGCAGTTCTTC. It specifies CASSVQGGSYNEQFF.

This CDR3 is CASSMTENEKLFF. The CDR3 nucleotides read TGTGCCAGCAGCATGACAGAAAATGAAAAACTGTTTTTT. The chain couples TRBV5-6 to TRBJ1-4; TRBD1 is a possible D gene (5 bases). The CDR3 is 13 residues long. Germline V gene data show CDR1 as SGHDT and CDR2 as YYEEEE. V lost 4 bases and J lost 5, with 9 bases in between.

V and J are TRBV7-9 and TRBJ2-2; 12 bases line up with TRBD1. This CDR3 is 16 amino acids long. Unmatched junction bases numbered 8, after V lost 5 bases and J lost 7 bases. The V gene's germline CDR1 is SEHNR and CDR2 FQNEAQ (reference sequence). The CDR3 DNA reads TGTGCCAGCAGCGCTGGGACAGGGGGCGAGGGCGGGGAGCTGTTTTTT. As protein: CASSAGTGGEGGELFF.

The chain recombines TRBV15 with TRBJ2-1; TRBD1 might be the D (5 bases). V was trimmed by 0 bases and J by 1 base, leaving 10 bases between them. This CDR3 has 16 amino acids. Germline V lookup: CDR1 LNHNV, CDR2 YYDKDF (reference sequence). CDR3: CATSRDPTVSYNEQFF. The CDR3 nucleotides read TGTGCCACCAGCAGAGATCCGACAGTTTCCTACAATGAGCAGTTCTTC.

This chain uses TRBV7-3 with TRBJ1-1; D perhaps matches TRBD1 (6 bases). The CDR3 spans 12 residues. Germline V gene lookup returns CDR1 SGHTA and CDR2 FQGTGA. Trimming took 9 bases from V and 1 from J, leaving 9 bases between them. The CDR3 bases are TGTGCCAGTTCGACAGGGAACACTGAAGCTTTCTTT. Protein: CASSTGNTEAFF.

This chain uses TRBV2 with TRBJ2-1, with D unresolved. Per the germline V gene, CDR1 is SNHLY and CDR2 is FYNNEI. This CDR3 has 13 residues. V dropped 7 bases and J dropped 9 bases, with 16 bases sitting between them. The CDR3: CASTLDPESEQFF. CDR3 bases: TGTGCCAGCACCCTGGATCCGGAGAGTGAGCAGTTCTTC.

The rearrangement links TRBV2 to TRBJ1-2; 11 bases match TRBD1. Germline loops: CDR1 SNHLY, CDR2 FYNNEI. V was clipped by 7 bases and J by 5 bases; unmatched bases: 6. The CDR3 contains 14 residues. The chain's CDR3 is CASTLRDRGYGYTF. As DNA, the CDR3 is TGTGCCAGCACTCTCCGGGACAGGGGGTATGGCTACACCTTC.

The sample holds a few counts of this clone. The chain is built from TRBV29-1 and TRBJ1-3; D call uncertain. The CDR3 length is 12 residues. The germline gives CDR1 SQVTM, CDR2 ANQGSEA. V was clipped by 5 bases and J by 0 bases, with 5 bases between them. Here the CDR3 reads CSVTDSGNTIYF. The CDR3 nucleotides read TGCAGCGTTACAGACTCTGGAAACACCATATATTTT.

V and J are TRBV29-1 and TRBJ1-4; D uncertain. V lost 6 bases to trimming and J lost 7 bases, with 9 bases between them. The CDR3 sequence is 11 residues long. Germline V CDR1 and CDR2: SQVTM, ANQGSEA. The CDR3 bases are TGCAGCGTGGAGGAGGGTGAAAAACTGTTTTTT. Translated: CSVEEGEKLFF.

CDR3 sequence reads: CASSLDFGQGAGNTIYF. In DNA, the CDR3 is TGCGCCAGCAGCTTGGATTTCGGCCAGGGCGCAGGAAACACCATATATTTT. The gene calls are TRBV5-1 and TRBJ1-3, with D maybe TRBD1 (5 bases). The germline V gene has CDR1 SGHRS and CDR2 YFSETQ. V was shortened by 0 bases and J by 4 bases, with 17 bases between the two germline ends. CDR3 size: 17 residues.

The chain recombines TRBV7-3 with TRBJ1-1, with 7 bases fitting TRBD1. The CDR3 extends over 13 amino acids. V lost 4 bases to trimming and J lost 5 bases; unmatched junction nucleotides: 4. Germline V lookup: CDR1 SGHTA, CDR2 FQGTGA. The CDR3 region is CASSSQQGTEAFF. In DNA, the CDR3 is TGTGCCAGCAGCTCCCAACAGGGGACTGAAGCTTTCTTT.